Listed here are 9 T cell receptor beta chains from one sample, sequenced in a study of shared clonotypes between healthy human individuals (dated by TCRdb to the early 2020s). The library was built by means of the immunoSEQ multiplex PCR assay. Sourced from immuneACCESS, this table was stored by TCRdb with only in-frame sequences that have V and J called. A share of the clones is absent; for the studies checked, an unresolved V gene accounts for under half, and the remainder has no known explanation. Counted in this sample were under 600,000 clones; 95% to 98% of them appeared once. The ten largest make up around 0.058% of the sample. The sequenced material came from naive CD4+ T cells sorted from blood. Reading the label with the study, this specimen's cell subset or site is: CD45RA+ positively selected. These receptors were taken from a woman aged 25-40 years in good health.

CDR3 amino acids: CASSHALRDSNYGYTF. CDR3 in DNA: TGCGCCAGCAGCCACGCATTACGGGACAGTAACTATGGCTACACCTTC. The chain recombines TRBV4-1 with TRBJ1-2; 7 bases match TRBD1. This CDR3 is 16 amino acids long. Germline V lookup: CDR1 MGHRA, CDR2 YSYEKL. V lost 3 bases, J lost 1 base, and 8 bases stayed unmatched.

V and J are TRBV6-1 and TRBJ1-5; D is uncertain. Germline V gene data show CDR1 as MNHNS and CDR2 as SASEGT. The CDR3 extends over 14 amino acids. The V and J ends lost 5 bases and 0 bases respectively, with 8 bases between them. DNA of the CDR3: TGTGCCAGCAGTCACATCGATAGCAATCAGCCCCAGCATTTT. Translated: CASSHIDSNQPQHF.

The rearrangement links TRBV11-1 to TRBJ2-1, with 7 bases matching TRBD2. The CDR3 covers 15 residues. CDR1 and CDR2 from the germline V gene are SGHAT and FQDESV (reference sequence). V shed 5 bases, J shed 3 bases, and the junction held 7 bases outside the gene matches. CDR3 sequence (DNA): TGTGCCAGCAGCACTGTCTTAGCGGGCTACAATGAGCAGTTCTTC. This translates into CASSTVLAGYNEQFF.

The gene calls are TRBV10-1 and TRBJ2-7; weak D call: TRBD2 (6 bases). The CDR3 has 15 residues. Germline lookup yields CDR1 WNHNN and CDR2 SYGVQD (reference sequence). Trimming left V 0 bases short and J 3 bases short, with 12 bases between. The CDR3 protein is CASSESAGSDYEQYF. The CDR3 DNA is TGCGCCAGCAGTGAGTCGGCGGGATCTGACTACGAGCAGTACTTC.

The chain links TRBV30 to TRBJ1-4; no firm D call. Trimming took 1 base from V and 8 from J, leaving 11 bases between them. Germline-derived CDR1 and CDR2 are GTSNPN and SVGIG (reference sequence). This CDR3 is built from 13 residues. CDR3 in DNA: TGTGCCTGGAGTGGGAAGGTCCGCGAAAAACTGTTTTTT. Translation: CAWSGKVREKLFF.

CDR3 sequence reads: CASSERDRDFYF. The DNA of the CDR3 is TGTGCCAGCAGTGAAAGGGACAGGGATTTTTATTTT. The chain employs TRBV2 and TRBJ1-3; 9 bases fit TRBD1. V gave up 2 bases and J gave up 16 bases; unmatched junction bases: 6. The length of the CDR3 is 12 residues. The V gene's germline CDR1 is SNHLY and CDR2 FYNNEI.

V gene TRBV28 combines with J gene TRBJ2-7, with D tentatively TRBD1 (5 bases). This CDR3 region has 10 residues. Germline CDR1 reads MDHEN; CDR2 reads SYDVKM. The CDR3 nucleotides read TGTGCAGGGGCCTCCTACGAGCAGTACTTC. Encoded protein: CAGASYEQYF.

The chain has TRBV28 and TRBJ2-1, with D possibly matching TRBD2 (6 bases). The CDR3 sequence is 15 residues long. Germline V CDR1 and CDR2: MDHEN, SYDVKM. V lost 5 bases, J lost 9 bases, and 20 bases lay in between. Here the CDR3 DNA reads TGTGCCAGCAGTCCAATCCTCCCGACTAGACTTGAGCAGTTCTTC. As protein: CASSPILPTRLEQFF.

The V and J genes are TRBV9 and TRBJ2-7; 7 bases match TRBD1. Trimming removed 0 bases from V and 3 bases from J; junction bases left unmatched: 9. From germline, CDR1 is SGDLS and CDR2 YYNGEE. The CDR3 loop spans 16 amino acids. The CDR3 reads CASSVDRSTGLYEQYF. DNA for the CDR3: TGTGCCAGCAGCGTAGATCGGTCGACAGGGCTCTACGAGCAGTACTTC. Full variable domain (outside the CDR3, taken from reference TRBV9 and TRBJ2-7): DSGVTQTPKHLITATGQRVTLRCSPRSGDLSVYWYQQSLDQGLQFLIQYYNGEERAKGNILERFSAQQFPDLHSELNLSSLELGDSALYFCASSVDRSTGLYEQYFGPGTRLTVT.